This T cell receptor (beta chain) originates from a study of blood T cell repertoires in COVID-19 (TCRdb year 2020). About the full investigation: Collaborator samples came from the United States, Italy and Spain and covered acute and convalescent phases of COVID-19. The prospective study material was composed of cDNA or gDNA derived from T cells, B-cell-depleted T cells, or PBMCs. Subjects who had been exposed to COVID-19, were actively infected with it, or had recovered from it provided the deeply sampled blood TCRbeta repertoires that made up the dataset. The repertoires were released in a freely available public database meant as a resource for research on the immune response to SARS-CoV-2. The samples were drawn from two sources: the first 160 participants of the ongoing ImmuneRACE study, and about 1,300 subjects contributed by 6 global collaborators. Sample metadata almost always included a de-identified subject ID, COVID-19 status, age in years and sex. Where available, HLA class I and class II types were obtained from metadata supplied by the sample provider rather than from assay-based typing. The investigation overall reported the following: The amount of clinical and demographic metadata varied by source and participant and was provided uncurated.

To note about this clone: What antigen it recognizes has not been identified. No much larger clone exists at a distance of one base, and base qualities are not known.

The immunoSEQ Assay, a bias-controlled multiplex PCR, was used to amplify TCRbeta CDR3 regions from genomic DNA. The paper's data handling went like this. The number of nucleated cells in each sample was estimated from the amplification of reference gene primers within the assay. Sequence reads were collapsed and filtered to measure the absolute abundance of every unique TCRbeta CDR3 rearrangement. For each sample, productive Simpson clonality was calculated as the square root of Simpson's diversity index across productive rearrangements. Imported from immuneACCESS, the table was reduced by TCRdb to in-frame sequences with V and J called. These copies leave out some clones; in studies compared against another copy, an unresolved V gene accounts for under half, and the cause of the remainder is not known. The V and J calls and the clone size are those of that table, but D and trimming were determined from the DNA. Here the sample has roughly 21,000 clones; roughly 80% occur a single time. The ten largest clones represent 3.2% of the sample.

Each collaborating institution followed its own protocols to collect whole blood in K2EDTA tubes. Collaborator samples were shipped for TCRbeta analysis as frozen whole blood, isolated PBMCs, or DNA extracted from either sample type. Trimming takes 4 bases from V and 4 bases from J, and the germline ends sit 10 bases apart. CDR3 length: 13 amino acids, cysteine to phenylalanine. Kept here is only the CDR3 DNA, which spans 39 bases and is read in frame from base 1. CDR1 and CDR2, per the germline V gene, are MNHEY and SVGAGI. Recombination linked TRBV6-5 to TRBJ1-1, and possibly TRBD1, on 6 matching bases. The sequenced material came from peripheral blood. The clonotype was recovered from a man aged 35 to 55 with acute or convalescent COVID-19. The DNA reads TGTGCCAGCAGTTTATGGGACACCACTGAAGCTTTCTTT. It is translated as CASSLWDTTEAFF.